This TCR beta chain emerged from a study of blood T cell repertoires in COVID-19. Study in general: T cells, B-cell-depleted T cells, or PBMCs provided the cDNA or gDNA that served as material.

Sequencing was performed with immunoSEQ multiplex PCR; in TCRdb, only in-frame clones are kept and a portion is missing. The sample includes about 92,000 clones, about 85% seen only once; the top ten take around an eighth. Trimming cost V 4 bases and J 6 bases, with 13 bases left between them. The CDR3 covers 13 residues. Germline assignment: CDR1 SGHDN and CDR2 FVKESK. Sequencing used peripheral blood. The clonotype originates from a human donor in a cohort sampled during active COVID-19. V gene TRBV14 combines with J gene TRBJ2-7; tentatively, D is TRBD1 (6 bases). The CDR3 protein is CASSRAGELEQYF. CDR3 DNA sequence: TGTGCCAGCAGCCGGGCAGGGGAGCTCGAGCAGTACTTC. Variable domain in full (rest from reference TRBV14 and TRBJ2-7): EAGVTQFPSHSVIEKGQTVTLRCDPISGHDNLYWYRRVMGKEIKFLLHFVKESKQDESGMPNNRFLAERTGGTYSTLKVQPAELEDSGVYFCASSRAGELEQYFGPGTRLTVT.